The rows below give T cell receptor beta chains drawn from one sample of a study of T-cell reconstitution after alpha-beta-depleted transplantation in children. TCRdb passed the PCR reads through MiXCR, listing each CDR3 protein once. This table has 500,000 to 650,000 distinct CDR3 sequences, roughly 13% appearing once. Sequencing was performed on PBMCs, mostly from graft donor cells, taken 360 days after TCRalphabeta/CD19-depleted stem cell transplant. Source of these receptors: a male patient aged 10-17 years who had a stem cell transplant for acute myeloid leukemia, so the T cells may come from the graft donor. The conserved cysteine and the conserved F or W are not part of the CDR3 here.

V gene | CDR3 protein
TRBV7-3 | ASSPQTSSMGTDTQY
TRBV20-1 | SAMGRGELIGGEQF
TRBV3-1 | ASSQDGGRGTGELF
TRBV29-1 | SVGLQLSYEQY
TRBV29-1 | SVEVVEFMNTEAF
TRBV28 | ASSSGLQPQH
TRBV5-6 | ASSFQGTGQDTQY
TRBV14 | ASSRGLANTGELF
TRBV5-1 | ASSRGLAGGPTDTQY
TRBV5-5 | ASSATSGSIDEQF